These 22 T cell receptor beta chains were sequenced from one sample in a study of T cell changes during pregnancy in multiple sclerosis. Profiled with immunoSEQ multiplex PCR; TCRdb holds only in-frame clones, not every one. The data contain some 93,000 clones, 85% to 95% of them seen just once; the ten biggest clones take up more than 2%. The specimen was peripheral blood, collected after pregnancy. Receptors originate from a female donor with multiple sclerosis, enrolled in a pregnancy study.

The chain has TRBV6-5 and TRBJ2-5; TRBD1 is a possible D gene (7 bases). V was shortened by 2 bases and J by 5 bases, with 9 bases between the two germline ends. The germline V gene encodes CDR1 MNHEY and CDR2 SVGAGI. The length of the CDR3 is 13 residues. CDR3 sequence reads: CASSYQGGETQYF. The CDR3 nucleotides read TGTGCCAGCAGTTACCAGGGGGGTGAGACCCAGTACTTC.

This chain uses TRBV29-1 with TRBJ2-1; 13 nucleotides agree with TRBD2. Germline V lookup: CDR1 SQVTM, CDR2 ANQGSEA. This CDR3 comprises 16 residues. Unmatched junction bases numbered 7, after V lost 5 bases and J lost 3 bases. In DNA form, the CDR3 reads TGCAGCGTTCAACTAGCGGGAGGGCCTAACTACAATGAGCAGTTCTTC. This translates into CSVQLAGGPNYNEQFF.

The J gene is TRBJ1-5, the V gene TRBV9; D gene ambiguous. Per germline, CDR1 SGDLS and CDR2 YYNGEE. Trimming took off 5 bases at V and 6 bases at J, with 9 bases between the two ends. The CDR3 spans 12 residues. This CDR3 reads CASSASGQPQHF. The CDR3 DNA sequence: TGTGCCAGCAGTGCTTCAGGTCAGCCCCAGCATTTT.

The J gene is TRBJ1-2, the V gene TRBV19; D is ambiguous. CDR1 and CDR2 (germline): LNHDA, SQIVND (reference sequence). The length of the CDR3 is 13 residues. Trimming left V 5 bases short and J 8 bases short, with 15 bases between. Here the CDR3 reads CASSFGNWRGYTF. The CDR3 nucleotides are TGTGCCAGTAGTTTCGGGAATTGGCGCGGCTACACCTTC.

This chain joins TRBV19 and TRBJ2-3; tentative D call: TRBD1 (5 bases). The CDR3 covers 14 residues. The ends were cut back, 3 bases at V and 1 base at J, with 8 bases in the middle. Per germline, CDR1 LNHDA and CDR2 SQIVND (reference sequence). CDR3 region: CASSMVRGTDTQYF. CDR3 nucleotides: TGTGCCAGTAGTATGGTCAGGGGCACAGATACGCAGTATTTT.

The sample holds a few counts of this clone. J is TRBJ2-1 and V is TRBV5-1; 9 positions match TRBD1. Germline V CDR1 and CDR2: SGHRS, YFSETQ. V trimming: 3 bases; J trimming: 8 bases; junction bases outside the gene matches: 3. The CDR3 consists of 13 residues. CDR3 in amino acids: CASSSDRGYEQFF. CDR3 DNA: TGCGCCAGCAGCTCGGACAGGGGCTATGAGCAGTTCTTC.

This clone was seen once. The chain carries TRBV4-2 and TRBJ2-3; perhaps TRBD1 as D (5 bases). The CDR3 extends over 16 amino acids. Per the germline V gene, CDR1 is LGHNA and CDR2 is YNFKEQ. V was clipped by 4 bases and J by 6 bases, with 20 bases between them. The CDR3 nucleotides are TGTGCCAGCAGCCGAGTAAGGCAGGGTTCTGCGGATACGCAGTATTTT. Translation gives CASSRVRQGSADTQYF.

For the CDR3, the DNA is TGTGCCAGCAGTGCCTCCTCGGCTAGCGCAGATACGCAGTATTTT. It specifies CASSASSASADTQYF. V usage is TRBV6-4 and J usage is TRBJ2-3; perhaps TRBD2 as D (6 bases). V was clipped by 4 bases and J by 4 bases, with 15 bases between them. Germline CDR1 MRHNA, CDR2 SNTAGT. The length of the CDR3 is 15 residues.

The V gene is TRBV7-6, the J gene TRBJ2-3, with 11 positions matching TRBD2. V lost 8 bases and J lost 2; bases outside the gene matches: 15. Germline loops: CDR1 SGHVS, CDR2 FNYEAQ. The CDR3 covers 18 residues. CDR3 sequence: CASLEGVAGGIITDTQYF. The CDR3, as DNA: TGTGCCAGCCTCGAAGGGGTAGCGGGGGGGATAATCACAGATACGCAGTATTTT.

The J gene is TRBJ2-5, the V gene TRBV5-4; TRBD2 agrees at 11 bases. Germline lookup yields CDR1 SGHNT and CDR2 YYREEE (reference sequence). J lost 5 bases, V lost 0 bases, and 9 bases had no gene match. CDR3 length equals 17 residues. This CDR3 is CASSLVGSGRALETQYF. CDR3 in DNA: TGTGCCAGCAGCTTGGTGGGTAGCGGGAGGGCCCTGGAGACCCAGTACTTC.

CDR3 DNA: TGTGCCAGCAGTTTATTAGCTAGCGGGGCCTACGAGCAGTACTTC. It is translated as CASSLLASGAYEQYF. The chain has TRBV27 and TRBJ2-7, with TRBD2 matching over 9 bases. V trimming: 1 base; J trimming: 2 bases; junction bases outside the gene matches: 3. Looked up from germline, CDR1 is MNHEY and CDR2 is SMNVEV (reference sequence). The CDR3 contains 15 residues.

For the CDR3, the DNA is TGCAGCGTTGTAGGAGAGGGCGCCGAGCAGTACTTC. It translates to CSVVGEGAEQYF. V is TRBV29-1 and J is TRBJ2-7; possible D gene TRBD2, 5 bases. The V end lost 4 bases, the J end lost 6 bases, and 13 bases lay between the germline ends. Germline V gene data show CDR1 as SQVTM and CDR2 as ANQGSEA. CDR3 length: 12 residues.

The chain employs TRBV21-1 and TRBJ1-2; no check of the table's D call, TRBD1, against the DNA was made. TRBV21-1 is a documented pseudogene. CDR3 size: 17 residues. The CDR3 here is CASSTDQGQKLFYGYTF. The CDR3 DNA is TGTGCCAGCAGCACCGATCAGGGTCAGAAACTTTTCTATGGCTACACCTTC.

The chain links TRBV7-6 to TRBJ2-1, with 7 bases fitting TRBD1. The CDR3 consists of 16 residues. Germline assignment: CDR1 SGHVS and CDR2 FNYEAQ. The J segment lost 10 bases and the V segment lost 5 bases, leaving 17 bases of the junction unmatched. The CDR3 protein is CASSPAVSVTGPEQFF. The CDR3 nucleotides read TGTGCCAGCAGCCCAGCGGTCTCCGTGACAGGGCCGGAGCAGTTCTTC.

The rearrangement links TRBV19 to TRBJ1-5, with D perhaps TRBD1 (6 bases). This CDR3 has 15 residues. Germline V gives CDR1 LNHDA, CDR2 SQIVND (reference sequence). With 2 bases removed from V and 5 bases from J, the gap between germline ends came to 13 bases. Here the CDR3 reads CASSIIGGPDQPQHF. In DNA form, the CDR3 reads TGTGCCAGTAGTATAATCGGGGGGCCGGATCAGCCCCAGCATTTT.

The genes are TRBV5-4 and TRBJ2-3; 11 bases align to TRBD2. Germline CDR1 reads SGHNT; CDR2 reads YYREEE (reference sequence). Trimming took 2 bases from V and 6 from J; bases not matched to a gene: 14. The CDR3 totals 18 residues. CDR3 region: CASSFGLTGLAEGDTQYF. In DNA form, the CDR3 reads TGTGCCAGCAGCTTCGGGCTGACGGGACTAGCGGAGGGGGATACGCAGTATTTT. The whole variable domain, filled in from reference TRBV5-4 and TRBJ2-3, reads ETGVTQSPTHLIKTRGQQVTLRCSSQSGHNTVSWYQQALGQGPQFIFQYYREEENGRGNFPPRFSGLQFPNYSSELNVNALELDDSALYLCASSFGLTGLAEGDTQYFGPGTRLTVL.

This clone was seen ten or more times. The chain uses TRBV6-5 and TRBJ1-3, with no clear D. Germline-derived CDR1 and CDR2 are MNHEY and SVGAGI. The CDR3 covers 15 residues. Trimming pared 0 bases from V and 0 bases from J, leaving 6 bases between. CDR3 nucleotides: TGTGCCAGCAGTTACTCGCGGGGCTCTGGAAACACCATATATTTT. Protein: CASSYSRGSGNTIYF.

V is TRBV5-1 and J is TRBJ1-4; D is uncertain. V lost 6 bases, J lost 0 bases, and 9 bases lay in between. CDR3 length: 14 residues. CDR1 SGHRS and CDR2 YFSETQ come from the germline V gene. CDR3 nucleotides: TGCGCCAGCACCTTAGCTGCAACTAATGAAAAACTGTTTTTT. Translation gives CASTLAATNEKLFF.

V and J are TRBV6-5 and TRBJ1-1, with a possible D match to TRBD1 (6 bases). CDR1 and CDR2 (germline): MNHEY, SVGAGI. This CDR3 contains 13 residues. V gave up 6 bases and J gave up 1 base, with 9 bases separating them. This CDR3 is CASSLQGNTEAFF. DNA for the CDR3: TGTGCCAGCAGCCTACAGGGGAACACTGAAGCTTTCTTT.

This chain links TRBV9 with TRBJ1-2; 7 bases match TRBD1. J lost 4 bases, V lost 4 bases, and 10 bases had no gene match. Per the germline V gene, CDR1 is SGDLS and CDR2 is YYNGEE. CDR3 length: 15 amino acids. This chain's CDR3 is CASSPGGSGVYGYTF. The CDR3 DNA follows: TGTGCCAGCAGCCCAGGGGGATCGGGAGTCTATGGCTACACCTTC.

This chain links TRBV7-8 with TRBJ1-2, with D perhaps TRBD1 (5 bases). CDR3 length: 13 residues. Trimming stripped 5 bases from V and 4 bases from J, with 11 bases between. Germline assignment: CDR1 SGHVS and CDR2 FQNEAQ. The CDR3 DNA sequence: TGTGCCAGCAGCCCGACAGATCGCTATGGCTACACCTTC. Translation: CASSPTDRYGYTF.

The chain uses TRBV7-9 and TRBJ1-2; 8 nucleotides line up with TRBD1. CDR1 is SEHNR and CDR2 is FQNEAQ in the germline V gene (reference sequence). The CDR3 has 17 amino acids. J was trimmed by 0 bases and V by 4 bases; bases with no gene match: 10. The CDR3 spells CASSSTVDRGPNYGYTF. CDR3 DNA: TGTGCCAGCAGCTCAACCGTAGACAGGGGACCTAACTATGGCTACACCTTC.